This passage covers 5 T cell receptor beta chains from one sample sequenced in a study of T cell changes during pregnancy in multiple sclerosis. The table came from immunoSEQ multiplex PCR; TCRdb's copy has only in-frame clones and leaves some out. Of 50,000 to 65,000 clones detected, roughly 92% appear once; the ten largest clones hold more than 3%. The sequences come from CD8+ T cells from peripheral blood mononuclear cells, collected in the second trimester of pregnancy. These receptors were taken from a female donor with multiple sclerosis, enrolled in a pregnancy study.

The chain combines TRBV6-6 with TRBJ2-7, with D possibly matching TRBD1 (5 bases). This CDR3 contains 12 residues. CDR1 is MNHNY, CDR2 SVGAGI, per germline (reference sequence). The V gene lost 8 bases and the J gene lost 4 bases, with 12 bases spanning the gap. Written as DNA, the CDR3 is TGTGCCAGCTCGAGCACAGGATACGAGCAGTACTTC. Translated, it gives CASSSTGYEQYF.

The J gene is TRBJ2-7, the V gene TRBV27; 8 bases line up with TRBD2. The CDR3 sequence is 15 residues long. Germline V CDR1 and CDR2: MNHEY, SMNVEV (reference sequence). The trim removed 3 bases at V and 5 bases at J, leaving 9 bases unmatched. The CDR3 here is CASSFLSGGLNEQYF. The CDR3 nucleotides read TGTGCCAGCAGTTTCCTGTCGGGAGGGTTGAACGAGCAGTACTTC.

The chain employs TRBV6-1 and TRBJ2-5; perhaps TRBD2 as D (6 bases). This CDR3 spans 11 amino acids. V gave up 2 bases and J gave up 13 bases, with 11 bases separating them. Germline V gives CDR1 MNHNS, CDR2 SASEGT. The CDR3 coding sequence is TGTGCCAGCAGTGAATTGGAGGGGCTGTACTTC. As protein: CASSELEGLYF.

The chain joins TRBV5-4 to TRBJ2-5, with D possibly being TRBD2 (6 bases). V was trimmed by 2 bases and J by 5 bases, leaving 13 bases between them. The V gene's germline CDR1 is SGHNT and CDR2 YYREEE (reference sequence). The CDR3 spans 14 residues. CDR3 sequence (DNA): TGTGCCAGCAGCTTTTACGGGGGAAGCGAGACCCAGTACTTC. It yields the protein CASSFYGGSETQYF.

The rearrangement joins TRBV6-5 to TRBJ2-1; D unclear. Germline values: CDR1 MNHEY, CDR2 SVGAGI. Trimming cost V 5 bases and J 5 bases, with 10 bases left between them. This CDR3 comprises 13 residues. In DNA form, the CDR3 reads TGTGCCAGCAGTCCTCAGGCTCACAATGAGCAGTTCTTC. It codes for CASSPQAHNEQFF.